The 3 T cell receptor beta chains given below trace back to one sample, sequenced in a study of blood T cells in healthy people across ages (dated by TCRdb to 2013 to 2016). The library was obtained by 5' RACE. TCRdb records Illumina HiSeq 2500 as the sequencer. A second PCR of roughly 7 to 12 cycles was performed with a sample-barcoded 5' primer and a J-beta primer mix. Starting from the raw public reads, TCRdb applied fastp trimming at Q25, assembled clones with MiXCR and retained in-frame beta chains. All rows with the same CDR3 protein become a single entry with the most common DNA and genes. The table for this sample lists some 890,000 distinct CDR3 sequences; 25% to 35% of them were counted only once. The ten largest clonotypes hold roughly a tenth of the sample. These data were likewise used in another study, on T cells of mothers and their children.

Sequencing was performed on blood. These receptor sequences come from a middle-aged woman in good health.

This clonotype was counted a few times. A much larger clonotype is one base distant, so this may be a read error. The genes are TRBV7-2 and TRBJ1-5; no reliable D call. Trimming took off 1 base at V and 4 bases at J, with 14 bases between the two ends. Germline loops: CDR1 SGHTA, CDR2 FQGNSA. This CDR3 has 16 residues. For the CDR3, the DNA is TGTGCCAGCAGCTTAGGACTGGGGTCAGAGAATCAGCCCCAGCATTTT. This sequence encodes CASSLGLGSENQPQHF.

This clonotype was picked up many times. The chain has TRBV18 and TRBJ2-5, with 8 bases identical to TRBD1. V dropped 5 bases and J dropped 4; count of bases not matched to a gene: 3. CDR1 is KGHSH, CDR2 LQKENI, per germline. The CDR3 consists of 13 residues. The CDR3 DNA follows: TGTGCCAGCTCAAACGGACAGGGAGAGACCCAGTACTTC. This encodes CASSNGQGETQYF.

Worth noting for this clonotype: Its ends do not fully match the called genes, so a read error is possible. The chain carries TRBV7-9 and TRBJ2-3; no reliable D call. CDR1 and CDR2 from the germline V gene are SEHNR and FQNEAQ (reference sequence). The CDR3 runs 15 residues. The CDR3 spells CVSSLMGKATDTQYF. The CDR3 region has the DNA TGTGTCAGCAGCTTAATGGGCAAAGCCACAGATACGCAGTATTTT.